The rows below give T cell receptor beta chains drawn from one sample of a study of OX40 agonist ivuxolimab in advanced cancers. This table comes from immunoSEQ multiplex PCR, and its TCRdb copy is limited to in-frame clones, with some not included. In the table there are some 4,900 clones, 50% to 70% of which are singletons. Sequences were derived from CD4+ or CD8+ T cells sorted from blood, sampled in a trial of the OX40 agonist ivuxolimab. These receptors all stem from an adult with an advanced solid tumor such as melanoma, head and neck, liver or kidney cancer. The CDR3 runs from the conserved cysteine through the conserved F or W. The D gene is left open where the match is weak. Clone sizes are given selectively: once, few, many, or a class where the clone is expanded.

J: TRBJ2-7
V: TRBV7-9
D: TRBD2
size: few
CDR3: CASSFLAGGLKDHEQYF
DNA: TGTGCCAGCAGCTTCCTAGCGGGAGGGTTAAAGGACCACGAGCAGTACTTC

J: TRBJ2-1
V: TRBV5-5
D: .
size: .
CDR3: CASSRSDISSSYNEQFF
DNA: TGTGCCAGCAGCCGGTCGGACATCTCGAGCTCCTACAATGAGCAGTTCTTC

J: TRBJ1-2
V: TRBV9
D: .
size: .
CDR3: CASGAPAGTYGYTF
DNA: TGTGCCAGCGGGGCCCCGGCGGGGACCTATGGCTACACCTTC

J: TRBJ1-2
V: TRBV5-1
D: .
size: few
CDR3: CASSLSPGREDGYTF
DNA: TGCGCCAGCAGCTTGAGCCCAGGCCGAGAGGATGGCTACACCTTC

J: TRBJ1-6
V: TRBV7-9
D: TRBD1
size: .
CDR3: CASSSAGGGTGVSPLHF
DNA: TGTGCCAGCAGCTCGGCGGGGGGCGGGACAGGGGTTTCACCCCTCCACTTT

J: TRBJ2-7
V: TRBV11-2
D: TRBD2
size: medium-sized
CDR3: CASSHPGLAGAYEQYF
DNA: TGTGCCAGCAGCCACCCCGGGCTAGCGGGAGCCTACGAGCAGTACTTC

J: TRBJ1-2
V: TRBV28
D: .
size: few
CDR3: CASRPVGLYGYTF
DNA: TGTGCCAGCAGGCCTGTAGGGCTCTATGGCTACACCTTC

J: TRBJ2-2
V: TRBV7-2
D: .
size: medium-sized
CDR3: CASRLGNTGELFF
DNA: TGTGCCAGCAGACTAGGGAACACCGGGGAGCTGTTTTTT

J: TRBJ1-1
V: TRBV7-3
D: .
size: .
CDR3: CASSLMGGSPEAFF
DNA: TGTGCCAGCAGCTTAATGGGTGGGTCCCCCGAAGCTTTCTTT

J: TRBJ1-2
V: TRBV4-2
D: TRBD1
size: .
CDR3: CASSPGTGSYGYTF
DNA: TGTGCCAGCAGCCCGGGGACAGGGTCATATGGCTACACCTTC

J: TRBJ2-7
V: TRBV5-6
D: .
size: .
CDR3: CASSVRDYEQYF
DNA: TGTGCCAGCAGTGTTCGCGACTACGAGCAGTACTTC

J: TRBJ2-1
V: TRBV19
D: .
size: few
CDR3: CASSIQAGSYNEQFF
DNA: TGTGCCAGTAGTATACAGGCAGGCTCCTACAATGAGCAGTTCTTC

J: TRBJ2-2
V: TRBV6-1
D: TRBD1
size: .
CDR3: CATQRQGALTGELFF
DNA: TGTGCCACCCAACGGCAGGGGGCGCTTACCGGGGAGCTGTTTTTT

J: TRBJ1-1
V: TRBV7-8
D: .
size: .
CDR3: CASSLAGKNTEAFF
DNA: TGTGCCAGCAGCTTAGCGGGCAAGAACACTGAAGCTTTCTTT

J: TRBJ2-7
V: TRBV29-1
D: TRBD2
size: .
CDR3: CSVEDGRYYEQYF
DNA: TGCAGCGTTGAAGACGGGAGGTACTACGAGCAGTACTTC

J: TRBJ2-5
V: TRBV5-6
D: .
size: .
CDR3: CASNIVGEETQYF
DNA: TGTGCCAGCAACATTGTGGGGGAAGAGACCCAGTACTTC

J: TRBJ2-7
V: TRBV5-6
D: .
size: .
CDR3: CASSLGHRGLDEQYF
DNA: TGTGCCAGCAGCTTGGGTCACCGGGGCCTGGACGAGCAGTACTTC

J: TRBJ2-7
V: TRBV10-1
D: .
size: medium-sized
CDR3: CASSESVGPGPVYYEQYF
DNA: TGCGCCAGCAGTGAGTCTGTAGGACCCGGCCCGGTATACTACGAGCAGTACTTC

J: TRBJ2-1
V: TRBV7-9
D: .
size: .
CDR3: CASRGDGPNNEQFF
DNA: TGTGCCAGCAGGGGGGACGGCCCCAACAATGAGCAGTTCTTC

J: TRBJ2-5
V: TRBV13
D: .
size: .
CDR3: CASSLEVQGTQYF
DNA: TGTGCCAGCAGCTTAGAGGTTCAGGGGACCCAGTACTTC

J: TRBJ2-5
V: TRBV6-1
D: TRBD2
size: .
CDR3: CASSALRDPYGRGETQYF
DNA: TGTGCCAGCAGTGCCCTTCGGGACCCATACGGGAGGGGGGAGACCCAGTACTTC

J: TRBJ2-7
V: TRBV19
D: TRBD2
size: .
CDR3: CASSSSGAPIYEQYF
DNA: TGTGCCAGTAGTAGTAGCGGGGCCCCAATCTACGAGCAGTACTTC

J: TRBJ2-1
V: TRBV10-3
D: TRBD2
size: .
CDR3: CAISDPPGGEGPISSYNEQFF
DNA: TGTGCCATCAGTGACCCCCCGGGGGGGGAGGGCCCTATCAGCTCCTACAATGAGCAGTTCTTC

J: TRBJ2-3
V: TRBV19
D: .
size: .
CDR3: CASRRRAGSNTDTQYF
DNA: TGTGCCAGTAGACGTCGGGCAGGGAGTAACACAGATACGCAGTATTTT

J: TRBJ2-6
V: TRBV19
D: TRBD2
size: .
CDR3: CASSIVAGYDGANVLTF
DNA: TGTGCCAGTAGTATTGTAGCGGGATACGATGGGGCCAACGTCCTGACTTTC

J: TRBJ1-1
V: TRBV11-2
D: TRBD1
size: .
CDR3: CASSLRPRQGISEAFF
DNA: TGTGCCAGCAGCTTAAGGCCCCGACAGGGAATCTCTGAAGCTTTCTTT

J: TRBJ2-7
V: TRBV4-1
D: TRBD2
size: once
CDR3: CASSPLTSVNEQYF
DNA: TGCGCCAGCAGCCCCTTGACTAGCGTCAACGAGCAGTACTTC

J: TRBJ2-1
V: TRBV6-1
D: TRBD2
size: .
CDR3: CASSLAGGEQEEFF
DNA: TGTGCCAGCAGCCTAGCGGGAGGCGAACAGGAGGAGTTCTTC

J: TRBJ1-2
V: TRBV11-1
D: .
size: .
CDR3: CASSLVAKAGYTF
DNA: TGTGCCAGCAGCTTAGTTGCAAAAGCCGGCTACACCTTC

J: TRBJ2-1
V: TRBV21-1
D: .
size: .
CDR3: CASSQEFGTSLGVPYNEQFF
DNA: TGTGCCAGCAGCCAAGAGTTTGGGACTAGCTTAGGAGTCCCCTACAATGAGCAGTTCTTC

J: TRBJ2-3
V: TRBV9
D: .
size: few
CDR3: CASSASSGTDTQYF
DNA: TGTGCCAGCAGCGCTTCTAGCGGCACAGATACGCAGTATTTT

J: TRBJ1-1
V: TRBV5-6
D: .
size: .
CDR3: CASSPTRVGAMNTEAFF
DNA: TGTGCCAGCAGCCCGACCAGGGTAGGGGCCATGAACACTGAAGCTTTCTTT

J: TRBJ2-1
V: TRBV7-9
D: .
size: once
CDR3: CASSLGGRGRGVNEQFF
DNA: TGTGCCAGCAGCTTAGGAGGGCGGGGACGTGGGGTCAATGAGCAGTTCTTC

J: TRBJ1-1
V: TRBV7-7
D: .
size: .
CDR3: CASSLSQRTEAFF
DNA: TGTGCCAGCAGCTTGAGCCAGCGCACTGAAGCTTTCTTT

J: TRBJ2-7
V: TRBV18
D: .
size: .
CDR3: CASSPMTVSGRGIVELGQYF
DNA: TGTGCCAGCTCACCAATGACGGTGTCGGGCCGAGGGATAGTCGAATTGGGGCAGTACTTC

J: TRBJ2-7
V: TRBV5-6
D: .
size: few
CDR3: CASSPLGEYEQYF
DNA: TGTGCCAGCAGCCCACTGGGAGAGTACGAGCAGTACTTC